This entry lists 5 T cell receptor beta chains sequenced from one sample in a study of T cell responses to AZD1222 COVID-19 vaccine. Libraries were prepared by immunoSEQ multiplex PCR; TCRdb keeps only in-frame clonotypes and omits some of them. The table includes over 110,000 clones, 92% detected once. The sequenced sample was peripheral blood, obtained 28 days after the second AZD1222 dose. These receptors all come from an adult who received the AZD1222 COVID-19 vaccine.

The rearrangement uses TRBV5-1 and TRBJ1-1; D uncertain. V was cut by 0 bases and J by 0 bases, with 15 bases left in between. The CDR3 spans 17 residues. Germline lookup yields CDR1 SGHRS and CDR2 YFSETQ. This chain's CDR3 is CASSLEAGSLMNTEAFF. The CDR3 bases are TGCGCCAGCAGCTTGGAAGCCGGCAGCCTCATGAACACTGAAGCTTTCTTT.

The V and J genes are TRBV7-3 and TRBJ1-1, with D maybe TRBD1 (6 bases). Per the germline V gene, CDR1 is SGHTA and CDR2 is FQGTGA. CDR3 length equals 17 residues. The ends were cut back, 2 bases at V and 4 bases at J, with 20 bases in the middle. This chain's CDR3 is CASSLGHTGRQSTEAFF. The CDR3 nucleotides are TGTGCCAGCAGCTTAGGCCATACAGGGAGGCAGAGCACTGAAGCTTTCTTT. Drawing the rest from reference TRBV7-3 and TRBJ1-1, the complete variable domain is GAGVSQTPSNKVTEKGKYVELRCDPISGHTALYWYRQSLGQGPEFLIYFQGTGAADDSGLPNDRFFAVRPEGSVSTLKIQRTERGDSAVYLCASSLGHTGRQSTEAFFGQGTRLTVV.

The chain is built from TRBV3-1 (or the pseudogene TRBV3-2) and TRBJ2-3, with D perhaps matching TRBD1 (5 bases). The CDR3 has 16 residues. Germline loops: CDR1 LGHDT, CDR2 YNNKEL (reference sequence). With 3 bases removed from V and 2 bases from J, the gap between germline ends came to 15 bases. This chain's CDR3 is CASSQSGARLTDTQYF. In DNA form, the CDR3 reads TGTGCCAGCAGCCAGTCTGGGGCTCGACTCACAGATACGCAGTATTTT.

The gene calls are TRBV7-9 and TRBJ2-5; the match to TRBD1 covers 10 bases. The trim removed 5 bases at V and 9 bases at J, leaving 9 bases unmatched. The germline V gene has CDR1 SEHNR and CDR2 FQNEAQ (reference sequence). The CDR3 length is 14 residues. This chain's CDR3 is CASSPGQGLRAQYF. The DNA of the CDR3 is TGTGCCAGCAGCCCGGGACAGGGGCTCAGGGCCCAGTACTTC. The full variable domain, with the rest looked up from reference TRBV7-9 and TRBJ2-5, is DTGVSQNPRHKITKRGQNVTFRCDPISEHNRLYWYRQTLGQGPEFLTYFQNEAQLEKSRLLSDRFSAERPKGSFSTLEIQRTEQGDSAMYLCASSPGQGLRAQYFGPGTRLLVL.

V is TRBV19 and J is TRBJ2-7; 10 bases are shared with TRBD2. V trimming: 5 bases; J trimming: 6 bases; junction bases outside the gene matches: 10. This CDR3 comprises 15 residues. The germline V gene encodes CDR1 LNHDA and CDR2 SQIVND (reference sequence). Written as DNA, the CDR3 is TGTGCCAGTAGTCCCAATCTAGCGGGAGTCGGCGAGCAGTACTTC. Encoded protein: CASSPNLAGVGEQYF.